The rows below give T cell receptor beta chains drawn from one sample of a study of cytotoxic CD8 clonotypes in ibrutinib-treated CLL. Clones were sequenced by immunoSEQ multiplex PCR, and TCRdb holds only the in-frame ones, with some missing. The table lists roughly 150,000 clones, roughly 77% of them singletons. The source material was PBMCs, sampled after 12 months of ibrutinib treatment. The receptors were sampled from a human donor with chronic lymphocytic leukemia. Both conserved end residues are part of each CDR3. A D gene is named only where the DNA matches it firmly.

D gene: NA
J gene: TRBJ2-5
V gene: TRBV7-9
CDR3 protein: CASSSGTLQETQYF

D gene: NA
J gene: TRBJ2-1
V gene: TRBV27
CDR3 protein: CASKIKGLSYNEQFF

D gene: TRBD1
J gene: TRBJ2-1
V gene: TRBV28
CDR3 protein: CASSTDRGAYNEQFF

D gene: TRBD1
J gene: TRBJ1-1
V gene: TRBV9
CDR3 protein: CASSPGGQGVLAFF

D gene: TRBD1
J gene: TRBJ1-5
V gene: TRBV5-1
CDR3 protein: CASSLATGEYQPQHF

D gene: TRBD2
J gene: TRBJ2-2
V gene: TRBV5-1
CDR3 protein: CASSPRTSGRLTSAGELFF

D gene: NA
J gene: TRBJ2-7
V gene: TRBV7-9
CDR3 protein: CASEAGLRLGEQYF

D gene: NA
J gene: TRBJ2-3
V gene: TRBV7-9
CDR3 protein: CASFKDTQYF

D gene: TRBD1
J gene: TRBJ1-2
V gene: TRBV4-2
CDR3 protein: CASSLEQGQPDYGYTF

D gene: TRBD2
J gene: TRBJ2-1
V gene: TRBV7-8
CDR3 protein: CASTIGTSGTYNEQFF

D gene: NA
J gene: TRBJ2-3
V gene: TRBV7-3
CDR3 protein: CASSFRGGSSTDTQYF

D gene: NA
J gene: TRBJ1-2
V gene: TRBV19
CDR3 protein: CASSMPGPNYGYTF

D gene: NA
J gene: TRBJ1-1
V gene: TRBV10-2
CDR3 protein: CASSESKPNTEAFF

D gene: TRBD2
J gene: TRBJ2-4
V gene: TRBV7-2
CDR3 protein: CASSLSGGLALGLNIQYF

D gene: TRBD2
J gene: TRBJ2-7
V gene: TRBV4-1
CDR3 protein: CASSQRAGAPIEQYF

D gene: NA
J gene: TRBJ2-5
V gene: TRBV7-3
CDR3 protein: CASSPGQGRYSGETQYF

D gene: TRBD1
J gene: TRBJ1-4
V gene: TRBV5-1
CDR3 protein: CASGTGGAYSNEKLFF

D gene: NA
J gene: TRBJ2-1
V gene: TRBV5-1
CDR3 protein: CASSLGGRVDEQFF

D gene: NA
J gene: TRBJ1-2
V gene: TRBV30
CDR3 protein: CAWSRVGGYTF

D gene: NA
J gene: TRBJ2-1
V gene: TRBV21-1
CDR3 protein: CASSNNFPGHIYNEQFF

D gene: TRBD2
J gene: TRBJ2-4
V gene: TRBV19
CDR3 protein: CASSIIGASGNIQYF

D gene: NA
J gene: TRBJ1-5
V gene: TRBV7-9
CDR3 protein: CASSFGPQNQPQHF

D gene: TRBD1
J gene: TRBJ1-2
V gene: TRBV5-4
CDR3 protein: CASSLNTGQGNYGYTF

D gene: NA
J gene: TRBJ1-1
V gene: TRBV7-2
CDR3 protein: CASIGQSNTEAFF

D gene: NA
J gene: TRBJ2-3
V gene: TRBV27
CDR3 protein: CASSPYRDNFLSTDTQYF

D gene: NA
J gene: TRBJ2-7
V gene: TRBV2
CDR3 protein: CASSRTYEQYF

D gene: TRBD2
J gene: TRBJ2-7
V gene: TRBV7-2
CDR3 protein: CASSRLAGGGYEQYF

D gene: NA
J gene: TRBJ2-7
V gene: TRBV15
CDR3 protein: CATSREAYYEQYF

D gene: TRBD2
J gene: TRBJ2-4
V gene: TRBV6-1
CDR3 protein: CASSDRLAGRPAKNIQYF

D gene: NA
J gene: TRBJ1-4
V gene: TRBV10-3
CDR3 protein: CAITSFSGAENEKLFF

D gene: TRBD2
J gene: TRBJ2-1
V gene: TRBV4-3
CDR3 protein: CASSQVLAGALSYNEQFF

D gene: NA
J gene: TRBJ2-3
V gene: TRBV7-9
CDR3 protein: CASSLADTQYF

D gene: NA
J gene: TRBJ1-2
V gene: TRBV27
CDR3 protein: CASKRSSNYGYTF

D gene: NA
J gene: NA
V gene: TRBV28
CDR3 protein: CASSPPKPSYEQYF

D gene: NA
J gene: TRBJ2-7
V gene: TRBV18
CDR3 protein: CASSPRSGSGDEQYF

D gene: NA
J gene: TRBJ2-3
V gene: TRBV5-3
CDR3 protein: CASSFTSARTDTQYF

D gene: TRBD2
J gene: TRBJ2-3
V gene: TRBV5-1
CDR3 protein: CASSLNPGLAGGPRNTQYF

D gene: NA
J gene: TRBJ1-2
V gene: TRBV27
CDR3 protein: CASSSPGAGYTF

D gene: TRBD1
J gene: TRBJ2-1
V gene: TRBV11-2
CDR3 protein: CASSLDWDRGRINEQFF

D gene: NA
J gene: TRBJ2-7
V gene: TRBV6-1
CDR3 protein: CASNRGGGFEQYF

D gene: TRBD1
J gene: TRBJ2-3
V gene: TRBV6-5
CDR3 protein: CASSPTGGLTDTQYF

D gene: NA
J gene: TRBJ1-1
V gene: TRBV6-1
CDR3 protein: CASRIGTSGTEAFF

D gene: NA
J gene: TRBJ1-1
V gene: TRBV4-3
CDR3 protein: CASSQGANTEAFF

D gene: TRBD1
J gene: TRBJ1-1
V gene: TRBV19
CDR3 protein: CASSDRDRGNTEAFF

D gene: NA
J gene: TRBJ1-6
V gene: TRBV2
CDR3 protein: CASSESGRQSPLHF

D gene: NA
J gene: TRBJ2-5
V gene: TRBV7-3
CDR3 protein: CASSLAGLLGETQYF

D gene: TRBD1
J gene: TRBJ1-5
V gene: TRBV5-1
CDR3 protein: CASSLEGAGNQPQHF

D gene: NA
J gene: TRBJ1-1
V gene: TRBV7-2
CDR3 protein: CASSLEARARGTEAFF

D gene: NA
J gene: TRBJ1-2
V gene: TRBV9
CDR3 protein: CASSLRTASYGYTF